This T cell receptor beta chain was obtained from a study of T cell responses to AZD1222 COVID-19 vaccine. As for the study in general: Second doses that came at about 4 or about 12 weeks were put together. The study, taken as a whole, reports: Among AZD1222 vaccinees, only five to seven were seropositive at baseline. Repertoires were obtained solely post-peak T cell response. Spike-wide vaccine-associated CD4 TCRs dominated at 160-218 and 743-854.

On this clone: What it binds is unknown.

Repertoires were generated with immunoSEQ multiplex PCR, while TCRdb's copy carries only in-frame clones and drops some. The sample has about 200,000 clones, about 90% seen once. Germline V gives CDR1 MNHEY, CDR2 SVGEGT. The CDR3 sequence is 15 residues long. The V gene lost 2 bases and the J gene lost 3 bases, with 13 bases spanning the gap. The clonotype originates from an adult in good health. V is TRBV6-2 or TRBV6-3 and J is TRBJ1-1; D is possibly TRBD1 (5 bases). Sample: peripheral blood, taken on day 0 of AZD1222 vaccination. CDR3 region: CASSYNILGDTEAFF. The CDR3 DNA is TGTGCCAGCAGTTACAACATCCTAGGGGACACTGAAGCTTTCTTT.